The rows below give T cell receptor beta chains drawn from one sample of a study of T cell repertoires in cytomegalovirus infection. TCRdb ran MiXCR on the reads and lists one entry per CDR3 protein. The sample lists 480,000 or so distinct CDR3 sequences; over 9% were seen once. The sequenced sample was PBMCs. The receptors shown here come from a human donor in good health (CMV status not recorded). Some clones in this sample may be carry-over from other donors' samples. Each CDR3 is given with its conserved first and last residue. Fields, in order: clone size, J gene, D gene, V gene, CDR3 protein, CDR3 DNA. The D gene is left open where the match is weak. Clone sizes are given selectively: once, few, many, or a class where the clone is expanded.

many | TRBJ1-6 | TRBD1 | TRBV28 | CASSLIGTGALGSPLHF | TGTGCCAGCAGTCTTATCGGGACAGGGGCGTTGGGGTCACCCCTCCACTTT
few | TRBJ1-2 | - | TRBV28 | CASSPRAYGYTF | TGTGCCAGCAGCCCTCGTGCGTATGGCTACACCTTC
few | TRBJ1-6 | - | TRBV20-1 | CSARTGLSSYNSPLHF | TGCAGTGCTAGGACGGGGTTAAGCTCCTATAATTCACCCCTCCACTTT
- | TRBJ2-1 | - | TRBV20-1 | CSARYRDSVPHEQFF | TGCAGTGCTAGGTATCGGGATTCCGTCCCCCATGAGCAGTTCTTC
many | TRBJ1-3 | - | TRBV6-1 | CATSSRTLGNTIYF | TGTGCCACCTCTTCCCGGACACTTGGAAACACCATATATTTT
- | TRBJ1-2 | - | TRBV19 | CASSPTDLNYGYTF | TGTGCCAGTAGTCCGACGGACCTTAACTATGGCTACACCTTC
many | TRBJ2-7 | - | TRBV3-1 | CASSPGWAGSYEQYF | TGTGCCAGCAGCCCCGGTTGGGCTGGCTCCTACGAGCAGTACTTC
few | TRBJ2-1 | TRBD2 | TRBV5-1 | CASSPGTSALPNEQFF | TGCGCCAGCAGCCCCGGGACTAGCGCACTCCCCAATGAGCAGTTCTTC
- | TRBJ2-7 | TRBD2 | TRBV28 | CASSAPGLAGENEQYF | TGTGCCAGCAGCGCGCCTGGACTAGCGGGAGAAAACGAGCAGTACTTC
many | TRBJ1-2 | - | TRBV28 | CASRRTLTWDVYTF | TGTGCCAGCAGAAGAACACTTACTTGGGATGTCTACACCTTC
many | TRBJ2-5 | TRBD1 | TRBV2 | CASRTDRTQETQYF | TGTGCCAGCCGAACGGACAGGACCCAAGAGACCCAGTACTTC
many | TRBJ1-2 | TRBD1 | TRBV9 | CASSDGTGGIRYTF | TGTGCCAGCAGCGATGGGACAGGGGGAATCCGCTACACCTTC
many | TRBJ2-7 | TRBD1 | TRBV6-1 | CASREDRVDEQYF | TGTGCCAGCAGGGAAGACAGGGTGGACGAGCAGTACTTC
many | TRBJ2-5 | - | TRBV7-3 | CASSLTGGSQETQYF | TGTGCCAGCAGCTTAACAGGGGGAAGCCAAGAGACCCAGTACTTC
many | TRBJ2-1 | - | TRBV27 | CASSFEWTRSNEQFF | TGTGCCAGCAGTTTTGAGTGGACCCGAAGCAATGAGCAGTTCTTC
many | TRBJ2-5 | - | TRBV5-4 | CASSPDPGVNTETQYF | TGTGCCAGCAGCCCGGATCCCGGGGTTAATACGGAGACCCAGTACTTC
few | TRBJ1-3 | - | TRBV11-3 | CASNQVGQSSGNTIYF | TGTGCCAGCAACCAGGTCGGGCAAAGCTCTGGAAACACCATATATTTT
many | TRBJ1-4 | - | TRBV2 | CASSDGSPGPEKLFF | TGTGCCAGCAGTGATGGTTCTCCAGGGCCTGAAAAACTGTTTTTT
- | TRBJ2-6 | - | TRBV6-2/TRBV6-3 | CASSYSGSPLSGANVLTF | TGTGCCAGCAGTTACTCCGGGAGTCCCCTCTCTGGGGCCAACGTCCTGACTTTC
- | TRBJ2-5 | - | TRBV5-6 | CASSANPSRSRGETQYF | TGTGCCAGCAGCGCGAACCCTAGCCGGTCAAGAGGAGAGACCCAGTACTTC
- | TRBJ2-1 | - | TRBV2 | CAVVGLGEAEQFF | TGTGCCGTGGTGGGGTTGGGGGAGGCTGAGCAGTTCTTC
many | TRBJ2-1 | TRBD2 | TRBV7-7 | CASSVTSLTEQFF | TGTGCTAGCAGCGTGACTAGCCTGACGGAGCAGTTCTTC
many | TRBJ1-1 | - | TRBV7-9 | CASSLGQVNTEAFF | TGTGCCAGCAGCTTGGGCCAGGTGAACACTGAAGCTTTCTTT
many | TRBJ2-2 | - | TRBV4-1 | CASSQEWTGELFF | TGCGCCAGCAGCCAAGAATGGACCGGGGAGCTGTTTTTT
few | TRBJ1-3 | TRBD1 | TRBV5-4 | CASRSHEGYRGGSGNTIYF | TGTGCCAGCAGGTCTCACGAAGGGTACAGGGGAGGTAGTGGAAACACCATATATTTT
many | TRBJ1-3 | TRBD1 | TRBV5-1 | CASRGQAISGNTIYF | TGCGCCAGCAGGGGACAGGCAATCTCTGGAAACACCATATATTTT
few | TRBJ1-1 | TRBD1 | TRBV29-1 | CSVRRGSAINRGPNTEAFF | TGCAGCGTTCGGAGGGGTTCCGCCATAAACAGGGGGCCTAACACTGAAGCTTTCTTT
few | TRBJ1-5 | - | TRBV19 | CASSDSQPQHF | TGTGCCAGTAGTGATTCTCAGCCCCAGCATTTT
- | TRBJ2-7 | TRBD2 | TRBV28 | CASSSTQAELAGEIYEQYF | TGTGCCAGCAGTTCGACCCAAGCCGAACTAGCGGGCGAAATCTACGAGCAGTACTTC
many | TRBJ2-3 | TRBD2 | TRBV20-1 | CSARGPSGGGDTQYF | TGCAGTGCTAGAGGCCCTAGCGGGGGGGGAGATACGCAGTATTTT
- | TRBJ2-1 | TRBD1 | TRBV2 | CASSETTGTGPWNEQFF | TGTGCCAGCAGTGAAACCACCGGGACAGGGCCCTGGAATGAGCAGTTCTTC
many | TRBJ1-2 | - | TRBV19 | CASSDRTLLPVNYGYTF | TGTGCCAGTAGTGACCGGACTTTACTACCAGTTAACTATGGCTACACCTTC
many | TRBJ2-7 | TRBD1 | TRBV7-9 | CASSPPGTGRYEQYF | TGTGCCAGCAGCCCCCCCGGGACAGGGAGATACGAGCAGTACTTC
many | TRBJ2-5 | - | TRBV19 | CASSIEPGHPETQYF | TGTGCCAGTAGTATAGAGCCGGGACACCCAGAGACCCAGTACTTC
many | TRBJ1-6 | TRBD1 | TRBV6-1 | CATEPGQKNSPLHF | TGTGCCACCGAACCGGGACAGAAAAATTCACCCCTCCACTTT
few | TRBJ2-5 | - | TRBV24-1 | CATSGEGLGQETQYF | TGTGCCACCAGTGGTGAGGGGTTGGGACAAGAGACCCAGTACTTC
few | TRBJ2-3 | TRBD2 | TRBV19 | CASRRAGSTDTQYF | TGTGCCAGTAGGAGAGCGGGAAGCACAGATACGCAGTATTTT
many | TRBJ1-2 | - | TRBV20-1 | CSATTPYGYTF | TGCAGTGCTACGACGCCCTATGGCTACACCTTC
many | TRBJ1-2 | - | TRBV2 | CASKGSTGILPGYTF | TGTGCCAGCAAAGGATCGACAGGTATTTTGCCTGGCTACACCTTC
many | TRBJ1-1 | - | TRBV10-3 | CANSSTGTEAFF | TGTGCCAACTCATCCACGGGTACTGAAGCTTTCTTT
many | TRBJ2-1 | TRBD2 | TRBV7-6 | CASSRPGLARNEQFF | TGTGCCAGCAGCCGACCGGGACTAGCGAGGAATGAGCAGTTCTTC
- | TRBJ1-2 | TRBD1 | TRBV4-2 | CASSLKGQGVLEWNYGYTF | TGTGCCAGCAGCCTTAAAGGACAGGGGGTTTTAGAGTGGAACTATGGCTACACCTTC